This T cell receptor beta chain was profiled in a study of shared clonotypes between healthy human individuals (dated by TCRdb to the early 2020s). Background on the whole study: The cohort included three men and two women between 18 and 49 years of age. For each donor, CD4 naive and CD4 memory were each run on three plates, CD8 naive on two plates, and CD8 memory on one plate. Leukapheresis yielded between about 0.8 and 9.5 billion PBMCs per donor. To increase sequencing depth and limit assay-specific biases, TCR repertoire library preparation and sequencing were carried out by different laboratories using diverse techniques. To estimate repertoire size and how much clonotypes are shared between individuals, the study performed deep sequencing of blood TCR repertoires from roughly five healthy adults. Results and caveats for the whole study, not just this receptor: Across a handful of donors, about 5% of naive CD4, 3.5% of naive CD8, 2% to 2.5% of memory CD4, and around 0.4% of memory CD8 clonotypes were shared. Because the study included a small number of donors, the genetic and exposure-history diversity represented was limited. Sampling was restricted to blood, and TCR repertoires in tissues likely differ from the TCR repertoires found in blood. Clonotypes shared by all four sorted-subset donors showed higher generation probabilities than non-shared clonotypes. Naive subsets generally had larger estimated clonotype richness than memory subsets did. Pairwise subsampling led to the expectation that sequencing depth would affect the degree of clonotype sharing among donors. Incomplete sequencing was indicated by rarefaction of sorted-subset datasets, despite the large sequencing depth.

Donors were healthy HIV-negative adults with no recently reported acute infections or vaccinations. All donors were Caucasian adults living in Nashville, Tennessee, USA. CD4+ T cells were enriched by magnetic negative selection; naive cells were then positively selected on CD45RA, and the negative fraction formed the memory subset. After blood collection by leukapheresis, PBMCs were isolated using Ficoll-Histopaque density gradient centrifugation and then cryopreserved in the vapor phase of liquid nitrogen. Purity and quantity of every magnetically sorted T cell population were checked by analytical flow cytometry. From each sorted fraction, genomic DNA was isolated and quantified by UV absorbance on a Nanodrop 2000c. Concerning this clone: Its antigen is currently not known. Base qualities are not recorded, but no much larger clone differs from it by a single base.

Using the deep immunoSEQ assay, multiplex PCR amplified TCR CDR3 regions from genomic DNA. Genomic DNA extracted from each cell subset was distributed evenly over all wells of several immunoSEQ 96-well plates, and each plate served as one replicate. For sorted subsets, each replicate PCR was loaded with 200 ng genomic DNA, equivalent to some 31,000 T cell genomes. Purified libraries were quantified with a Qubit 3.0 fluorometer, sized on a Bioanalyzer 2100, and re-quantified with the KAPA Library Quantification kit. Each immunoSEQ 96-well plate was sequenced on its own single-read 150-cycle Illumina NextSeq 550 flow cell. The authors processed their data as follows. Because the immunoSEQ output included only junctional sequences and no quality scores, the filtering could not be the same as the filtering used for full-length reads. To assign V/J genes and CDR3, sequences were annotated against IMGT germline references using PyIR, a Python wrapper for IgBLAST v1.9. Reads were filtered out if the reads had weak V/J assignments (E-value above 1e-6), no CDR3, stop codons, out-of-frame junctions, or ambiguous translated residues. V3J clonotypes were defined as sequences sharing an identical inferred V gene, J gene, and CDR3 amino acid sequence. To compute the percentage overlap between repertoires, the number of shared unique clonotypes was divided by the size of the smaller repertoire. Three approaches were used to assess repertoire richness: RTK rarefaction, the Chao1 estimator, and Recon v2.1 estimates of unobserved clonotypes. Generation probabilities for all TCRbeta clonotypes obtained by the gDNA method from a handful of donors were computed using OLGA. As stored in TCRdb, this immuneACCESS dataset retains in-frame rearrangements with V and J assigned. A fraction of the clones does not appear; measured against another copy, unresolved V genes explain less than half of the discrepancy, and the remainder lacks a known reason. That table supplies the V and J calls and clone size; D and trimming were determined from the DNA. The sample includes some 1,400,000 clones, with roughly 97% observed a single time. The ten most abundant clones make up over 1% of the sample.

V is trimmed back by 6 bases and J by 0 bases, and the junction contains 11 bases that no gene match accounts for. CDR1 is given as MDHEN and CDR2 as SYDVKM, both from the germline V gene. The CDR3 starts with the cysteine, ends with the phenylalanine, and has 18 residues. Of the read, only the CDR3 DNA is kept; its 54 bases are in frame from base 1. This TCR derives from a man between 25 and 39 years old in good health. This receptor chain uses TRBV28 and TRBJ2-3; the central 11 bases match TRBD2. Sequencing input: naive CD4+ T cells sorted from blood. The sample's cell subset or site label, in plain terms: CD45RA+ positively selected. CDR3 reads: CASSYLLRLAGSTDTQYF. The nucleotides are TGTGCCAGCAGCTACCTTCTCCGACTAGCGGGGAGCACAGATACGCAGTATTTT.